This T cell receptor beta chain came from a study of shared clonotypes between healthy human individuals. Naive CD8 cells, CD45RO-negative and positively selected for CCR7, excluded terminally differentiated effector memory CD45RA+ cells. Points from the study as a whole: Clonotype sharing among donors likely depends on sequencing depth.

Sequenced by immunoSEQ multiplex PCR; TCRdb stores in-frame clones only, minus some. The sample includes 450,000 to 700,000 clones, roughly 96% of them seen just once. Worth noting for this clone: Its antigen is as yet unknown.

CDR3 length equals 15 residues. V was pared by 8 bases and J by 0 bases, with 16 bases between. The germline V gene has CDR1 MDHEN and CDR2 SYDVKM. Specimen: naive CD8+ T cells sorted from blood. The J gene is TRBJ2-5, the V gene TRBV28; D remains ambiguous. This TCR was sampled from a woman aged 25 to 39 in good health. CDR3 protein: CASGLTVTHQETQYF. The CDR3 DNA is TGTGCCAGCGGGCTTACAGTTACTCACCAAGAGACCCAGTACTTC.